The text below deals with one T cell receptor (beta chain). Its specificity is unknown. Terminally differentiated effector memory CD45RA+ cells were excluded by CCR7 positive selection of CD45RO-negative cells. The data stem from a study of shared clonotypes between healthy human individuals. Study-wide results and limits: Sorted-subset sequencing, rarefaction showed, was incomplete despite large depth.

Germline CDR1 reads LGHNA; CDR2 reads YSLEER. The CDR3 runs 13 residues. Trimming pared 4 bases from V and 5 bases from J, leaving 11 bases between. Clones were read by immunoSEQ multiplex PCR, and TCRdb kept only the in-frame ones, dropping some. The sample has some 2,000,000 clones; 85% to 95% are singletons. The TCR sequence derives from a man younger than 35 in good health. Sequencing was performed on naive CD8+ T cells sorted from blood. This rearrangement joins TRBV4-3 to TRBJ2-5; D unclear. This CDR3 is CASSLVVRETQYF. The CDR3 nucleotides are TGCGCCAGCAGCCTTGTGGTAAGGGAGACCCAGTACTTC.